Listed below are T cell receptor beta chains from one sample, sequenced in a study of T cell changes during pregnancy in multiple sclerosis. The method was immunoSEQ multiplex PCR; TCRdb's version includes in-frame clones alone and lacks a portion of them. Of more than 60,000 clones in the sample, 80% to 95% were seen once. This sample comprised peripheral blood, obtained in the second trimester of pregnancy. These receptors came from a female donor with multiple sclerosis, enrolled in a pregnancy study. Each CDR3 is given with its conserved first and last residue. The D gene is left open where the match is weak. Clone size is stated in some rows and not others, as once, few, many or a class when expanded.

size: NA; J: TRBJ1-1; D: TRBD1; V: TRBV6-5; CDR3: CASSYSKQGGTEAFF; DNA: TGTGCCAGCAGTTACTCGAAACAGGGGGGGACTGAAGCTTTCTTT
size: NA; J: TRBJ1-5; D: NA; V: TRBV27; CDR3: CASSFFRGQPQHF; DNA: TGTGCCAGCAGTTTTTTTCGGGGGCAGCCCCAGCATTTT
size: NA; J: TRBJ2-5; D: TRBD2; V: TRBV4-1; CDR3: CASSQPLAGGPTETQYF; DNA: TGCGCCAGCAGCCAACCCCTAGCGGGAGGGCCAACAGAGACCCAGTACTTC
size: once; J: TRBJ2-5; D: NA; V: TRBV5-5; CDR3: CASSLVAGETQYF; DNA: TGTGCCAGCAGCTTGGTGGCCGGGGAGACCCAGTACTTC
size: NA; J: TRBJ1-5; D: TRBD1; V: TRBV19; CDR3: CASSTPGGGMPQHF; DNA: TGTGCCAGTAGTACCCCAGGGGGCGGGATGCCCCAGCATTTT
size: NA; J: TRBJ2-1; D: NA; V: TRBV19; CDR3: CASSIRESYNEQFF; DNA: TGTGCCAGTAGTATACGGGAATCCTACAATGAGCAGTTCTTC
size: NA; J: TRBJ2-7; D: NA; V: TRBV6-5; CDR3: CASSYSLSAYEQYF; DNA: TGTGCCAGCAGTTACTCCCTTTCTGCCTACGAGCAGTACTTC
size: NA; J: TRBJ2-7; D: TRBD2; V: TRBV30; CDR3: CAWRRGLAGYEQYF; DNA: TGTGCCTGGAGGCGAGGACTAGCGGGATACGAGCAGTACTTC
size: NA; J: TRBJ1-4; D: NA; V: TRBV21-1; CDR3: CASNPRGATNEKLFF; DNA: TGTGCCAGCAACCCCCGTGGAGCAACTAATGAAAAACTGTTTTTT
size: NA; J: TRBJ2-2; D: NA; V: TRBV7-7; CDR3: CASSAGGLTGELFF; DNA: TGTGCCAGCAGCGCAGGGGGGTTGACCGGGGAGCTGTTTTTT
size: NA; J: TRBJ2-6; D: NA; V: TRBV11-2; CDR3: CASSQDSSGANVLTF; DNA: TGTGCCAGCAGCCAGGATAGCTCTGGGGCCAACGTCCTGACTTTC
size: NA; J: TRBJ1-6; D: NA; V: TRBV2; CDR3: CASGGMQNSPLHF; DNA: TGTGCCAGCGGAGGGATGCAGAATTCACCCCTCCACTTT
size: NA; J: TRBJ1-2; D: NA; V: TRBV27; CDR3: CASRATNQDGYTF; DNA: TGTGCCAGCAGAGCAACAAATCAGGATGGCTACACCTTC
size: NA; J: TRBJ1-2; D: TRBD1; V: TRBV6-5; CDR3: CASSYRGQGAYGYTF; DNA: TGTGCCAGCAGTTACCGAGGACAGGGCGCCTATGGCTACACCTTC
size: NA; J: TRBJ2-1; D: TRBD1; V: TRBV10-3; CDR3: CAISETRGLDEQFF; DNA: TGTGCCATCAGTGAAACAAGGGGGCTGGATGAGCAGTTCTTC
size: once; J: TRBJ1-5; D: NA; V: TRBV6-5; CDR3: CASSYSGDFNQPQHF; DNA: TGTGCCAGCAGTTACTCAGGGGACTTCAATCAGCCCCAGCATTTT
size: NA; J: TRBJ1-2; D: NA; V: TRBV9; CDR3: CASSGETQRSYGYTF; DNA: TGTGCCAGCAGCGGCGAAACCCAGCGTTCCTATGGCTACACCTTC
size: NA; J: TRBJ1-6; D: NA; V: TRBV6-1; CDR3: CASSESNSPLHF; DNA: TGTGCCAGCAGTGAGAGTAATTCACCCCTCCACTTT
size: NA; J: TRBJ1-4; D: NA; V: TRBV6-5; CDR3: CASSFQRGNEKLFF; DNA: TGTGCCAGCAGTTTCCAACGGGGGAATGAAAAACTGTTTTTT
size: NA; J: TRBJ1-2; D: NA; V: TRBV7-9; CDR3: CASSSYAQDGGNGYTF; DNA: TGTGCCAGCAGCTCGTACGCCCAAGACGGGGGGAATGGCTACACCTTC
size: NA; J: TRBJ1-1; D: TRBD1; V: TRBV7-9; CDR3: CASRGTGGAGAFF; DNA: TGTGCCAGCCGAGGGACAGGGGGCGCGGGGGCTTTCTTT
size: NA; J: TRBJ1-3; D: NA; V: TRBV5-6; CDR3: CASSLWGAGNTIYF; DNA: TGTGCCAGCAGCTTGTGGGGGGCTGGAAACACCATATATTTT
size: NA; J: TRBJ1-2; D: NA; V: TRBV6-6; CDR3: CASSRNRDGGGYTF; DNA: TGTGCCAGCAGTCGTAACAGGGACGGTGGAGGCTACACCTTC
size: NA; J: TRBJ1-5; D: NA; V: TRBV7-8; CDR3: CASSPGLPLNQPQHF; DNA: TGTGCCAGCAGCCCGGGACTGCCCCTCAATCAGCCCCAGCATTTT
size: NA; J: TRBJ1-5; D: NA; V: TRBV5-3; CDR3: CARSLSPGIRNQPQHF; DNA: TGTGCCAGAAGCTTGTCGCCAGGGATTAGAAATCAGCCCCAGCATTTT